These 8 T cell receptor beta chains were sequenced from one sample in a study of CD8 T cells in ankylosing spondylitis. TCRdb reprocessed the 5' RACE reads via MiXCR and lists one record per CDR3 protein. This sample has 350,000 or so distinct CDR3 sequences, with 14% to 15% found just once. Sequencing input: blood, either unsorted or a sorted T cell fraction (not recorded which). All receptors come from a male donor with ankylosing spondylitis or in good health (not recorded which).

V and J are TRBV3-1 and TRBJ2-5, with a weak D call TRBD2 (5 bases). Trimming removed 4 bases at V and 2 bases at J, with 14 bases between. This CDR3 is built from 15 residues. Germline V lookup: CDR1 LGHDT, CDR2 YNNKEL (reference sequence). CDR3 DNA sequence: TGTGCCAGCAGCCCCCCAGCGAGCGGACAAGAGACCCAGTACTTC. Protein: CASSPPASGQETQYF.

This clonotype occurred once. V gene TRBV5-1 combines with J gene TRBJ2-1; D could derive from TRBD1 or TRBD2 (5 bases each). Trimming shortened V by 5 bases and J by 4 bases, and 13 bases separated the two germline ends. Germline V gene lookup returns CDR1 SGHRS and CDR2 YFSETQ. This CDR3 is 14 amino acids long. The CDR3 loop reads CASSGGGIYNEQFF. The CDR3 DNA reads TGCGCCAGCAGTGGTGGGGGAATTTACAATGAGCAGTTCTTC.

The table lists this clonotype with a few counts. The chain couples TRBV5-1 to TRBJ2-2; D is possibly TRBD1 or TRBD2 (5 bases each). V lost 5 bases and J 6 bases, leaving 11 bases between the germline ends. In germline, CDR1 is SGHRS, CDR2 YFSETQ. This CDR3 spans 13 amino acids. CDR3 DNA: TGCGCCAGCAGTCACGGGGCAGCCGGGGAGCTGTTTTTT. Amino acids: CASSHGAAGELFF.

There are a few counts of this clonotype. The V and J genes are TRBV15 and TRBJ1-4; tentative D call: TRBD1 (5 bases). Between the trimmed V and J ends, which lost 3 bases and 13 bases, there was a span of 9 bases. The germline CDR1 and CDR2 sequences are LNHNV and YYDKDF (reference sequence). The CDR3 consists of 11 residues. Here the CDR3 DNA reads TGTGCCACCAGCAGCCAGGGACCACTGTTTTTT. Translation gives CATSSQGPLFF.

The chain recombines TRBV7-2 with TRBJ1-5, with no clear D. The CDR3 extends over 14 amino acids. The V gene's germline CDR1 is SGHTA and CDR2 FQGNSA. Trimming stripped 5 bases from V and 5 bases from J, with 13 bases between. This CDR3 reads CASSPRGWDQPQHF. CDR3 sequence (DNA): TGTGCCAGCAGCCCCCGCGGGTGGGATCAGCCCCAGCATTTT.

This CDR3 is CASSPAGTAAGELFF. The CDR3 DNA sequence: TGTGCCAGCAGTCCCGCCGGGACAGCGGCCGGGGAGCTGTTTTTT. The chain has TRBV27 and TRBJ2-2; 7 bases align to TRBD1. The CDR3 contains 15 residues. The trim removed 5 bases at V and 6 bases at J, leaving 9 bases unmatched. Germline V gene sequence: CDR1 MNHEY, CDR2 SMNVEV (reference sequence).

The chain combines TRBV12-5 with TRBJ2-3, with 9 positions matching TRBD1. CDR3 length: 16 amino acids. CDR1 and CDR2 (germline): LGHNT, FRNRAP. The ends lost 2 bases at V and 2 bases at J; junction bases unmatched: 5. DNA for the CDR3: TGTGCTAGTGGTTTGCTGACAGGGGGGAACACAGATACGCAGTATTTT. Its translation: CASGLLTGGNTDTQYF.

The chain is built from TRBV29-1 and TRBJ2-1; D is tentatively TRBD1 or TRBD2 (5 bases each). Germline CDR1 and CDR2: SQVTM and ANQGSEA. This CDR3 comprises 12 residues. Trimming took off 6 bases at V and 5 bases at J, with 11 bases between the two ends. The CDR3 here is CSVRDHNNEQFF. DNA of the CDR3: TGCAGCGTCCGGGACCATAACAATGAGCAGTTCTTC.